This is a list of T cell receptor beta chains from one sample in a study of vaccination and CD4 T cells after COVID-19. MiXCR, run by TCRdb on the PCR reads, gives a single entry per CDR3 protein. The sample yields more than 12,000 distinct CDR3 sequences, around 70% seen once. No cognate antigen is known for these TCRs. The sequenced sample was CD4+ T cells from blood, cultured in vitro. Every receptor here comes from a human donor who had recovered from COVID-19. Each CDR3 is given with its conserved first and last residue. D genes are given only for firm matches. A clone size is listed for some rows: how often the clone was seen (once, few, many), or a class if it is expanded.

13	NA	TRBV7-2	TRBJ1-5	NA	CASSIGRLGPQHF	TGTGCCAGCAGCATAGGGCGGCTTGGGCCCCAGCATTTT
15	few	TRBV6-1	TRBJ2-2	NA	CASSHNQARHGELFF	TGTGCCAGCAGTCATAACCAGGCTCGGCACGGGGAGCTGTTTTTT
15	NA	TRBV1	TRBJ2-2	NA	CTTSLVGPNTGELFF	TGCACCACCTCATTGGTGGGGCCGAACACCGGGGAGCTGTTTTTT
14	NA	TRBV27	TRBJ1-5	NA	CASSLKQSNQPQHF	TGTGCCAGCAGTTTAAAGCAGTCCAATCAGCCCCAGCATTTT
14	few	TRBV7-9	TRBJ2-3	TRBD2	CASSRGETPLTQYF	TGTGCCAGCAGTCGGGGGGAGACCCCTTTGACGCAGTATTTT
14	NA	TRBV28	TRBJ1-2	NA	CASSIRGANYGYTF	TGTGCCAGCAGTATCCGGGGCGCCAACTATGGCTACACCTTC
11	NA	TRBV28	TRBJ1-2	NA	CAIAGGRGYTF	TGTGCCATCGCGGGGGGCCGTGGCTACACCTTC
15	medium-sized	TRBV27	TRBJ1-5	TRBD1	CASSSLSGRGQPQHF	TGTGCCAGCAGTTCCCTGAGTGGCAGGGGGCAGCCCCAGCATTTT
14	once	TRBV20-1	TRBJ2-5	NA	CSADPPDPQETQYF	TGCAGTGCTGACCCTCCGGACCCCCAAGAGACCCAGTACTTC
17	NA	TRBV6-1	TRBJ1-1	TRBD1	CASYQWGQGVFYTEAFF	TGTGCCAGCTACCAATGGGGACAGGGGGTTTTTTACACTGAAGCTTTCTTT
14	NA	TRBV7-2	TRBJ1-5	NA	CASSFPGSGQPQHF	TGTGCCAGCAGCTTTCCAGGGTCTGGCCAGCCCCAGCATTTT
15	NA	TRBV15	TRBJ2-1	NA	CATSRDGNFNHEQFF	TGTGCCACCAGCAGAGATGGTAACTTTAACCATGAGCAGTTCTTC